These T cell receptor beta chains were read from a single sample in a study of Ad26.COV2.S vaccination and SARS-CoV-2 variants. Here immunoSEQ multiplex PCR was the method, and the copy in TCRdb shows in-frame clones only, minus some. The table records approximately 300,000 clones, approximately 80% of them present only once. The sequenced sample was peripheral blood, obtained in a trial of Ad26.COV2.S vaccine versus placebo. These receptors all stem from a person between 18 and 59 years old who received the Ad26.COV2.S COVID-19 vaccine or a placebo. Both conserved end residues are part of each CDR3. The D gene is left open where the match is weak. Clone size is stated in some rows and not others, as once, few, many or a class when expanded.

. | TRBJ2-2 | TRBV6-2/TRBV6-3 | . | TGTGCCAGCAGTTATAGAGGGGGGGCCCGGAACACCGGGGAGCTGTTTTTT | CASSYRGGARNTGELFF
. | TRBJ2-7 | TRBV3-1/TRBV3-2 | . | TGTGCCAGCAGCCAAGAGTATACACGCGAGCAGTACTTC | CASSQEYTREQYF
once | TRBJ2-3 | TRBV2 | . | TGTGCCAGCAGCATTTCCACAGATACGCAGTATTTT | CASSISTDTQYF
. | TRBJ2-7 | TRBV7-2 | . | TGTGCCAGCAGCTTGCCAGGGTTGAGGCGGTGGGGGGACGAGCAGTACTTC | CASSLPGLRRWGDEQYF
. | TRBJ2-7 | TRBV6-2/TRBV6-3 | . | TGTGCCAGCAGTAAACGTGGCGGGGTCGGTCGCTACGAGCAGTACTTC | CASSKRGGVGRYEQYF
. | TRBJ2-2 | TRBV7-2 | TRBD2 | TGTGCCAGCCCCTCGTCGGGGTCTAGCGGGGGGACCGGGGAGCTGTTTTTT | CASPSSGSSGGTGELFF
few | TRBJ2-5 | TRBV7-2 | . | TGTGCCAGCAGCTTAGCAAGTTTCGGGGCGGAGACCCAGTACTTC | CASSLASFGAETQYF
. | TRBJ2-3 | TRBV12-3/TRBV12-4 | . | TGTGCCAGCAGGTGGGCAGATACGCAGTATTTT | CASRWADTQYF
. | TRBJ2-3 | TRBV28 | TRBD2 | TGTGCCAGCAGTTTAATAGGCGGGGGATCTGATACGCAGTATTTT | CASSLIGGGSDTQYF
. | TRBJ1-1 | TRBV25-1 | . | TGTGCAGCGGGTGGCAACACTGAAGCTTTCTTT | CAAGGNTEAFF
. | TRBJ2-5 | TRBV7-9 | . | TGTGCCAGCAGCTTGACCGGTGGGAGAGAGACCCAGTACTTC | CASSLTGGRETQYF
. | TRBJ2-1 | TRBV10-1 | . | TGCGCCACCATACTGGGGCGGGGCCAGTTCTTC | CATILGRGQFF
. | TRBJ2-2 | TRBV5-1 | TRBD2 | TGCGCCAGCAGCTTCTCACTAGCGGGGGACGGGGAGCTGTTTTTT | CASSFSLAGDGELFF
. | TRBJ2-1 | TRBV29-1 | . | TGCAGCGGGGGGGAAAGCTACAATGAGCAGTTCTTC | CSGGESYNEQFF
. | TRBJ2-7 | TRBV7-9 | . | TGTGCCAGCAGCCAGAGTCGAGCCTACGAGCAGTACTTC | CASSQSRAYEQYF
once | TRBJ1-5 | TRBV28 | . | TGTGCCAGCAGAGTTCCTGTGGATCAGCCCCAGCATTTT | CASRVPVDQPQHF
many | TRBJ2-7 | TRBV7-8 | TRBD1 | TGTGCCAGCAACCCGACAGGGGGCGTTTACGAGCAGTACTTC | CASNPTGGVYEQYF
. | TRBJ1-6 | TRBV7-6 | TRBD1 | TGTGCCAGCAGCTTGGAGCCCTCGCAGGGGGCCTTGAATTCACCCCTCCACTTT | CASSLEPSQGALNSPLHF
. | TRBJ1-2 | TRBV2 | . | TGTGCCCGAGAGGCTCCGGGAAAGGGGAACTATGGCTACACCTTC | CAREAPGKGNYGYTF
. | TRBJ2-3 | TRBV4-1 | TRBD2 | TGCGCCAGCAGCCAAGATCGTGGCGGGGGGGCTCCAGATACGCAGTATTTT | CASSQDRGGGAPDTQYF
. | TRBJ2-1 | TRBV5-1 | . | TGCGCCAGCAGGTTGTTGGGCAGCCGTGAGCAGTTCTTC | CASRLLGSREQFF
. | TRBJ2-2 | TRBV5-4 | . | TGTGCCAGCAGCTTGGATGGCACCGGGGAGCTGTTTTTT | CASSLDGTGELFF
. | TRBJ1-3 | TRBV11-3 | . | TGTGCCAGCAGCTTAGTTTTGGGGGAAGTGGATCCTGGAAACACCATATATTTT | CASSLVLGEVDPGNTIYF
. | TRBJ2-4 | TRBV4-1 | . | TGCGCCAGCAGCCAAGATAAATCGGCAGGGGGGAAAAACATTCAGTACTTC | CASSQDKSAGGKNIQYF